This record looks at one TCR beta chain sequence and its context. This entry is derived from a study of blood T cell repertoires in COVID-19. Using immunoSEQ multiplex PCR, the repertoire was profiled, and TCRdb retains in-frame clones only, with some absent. The sample shows fewer than 250,000 clones, around 85% of them seen only once. Source material: PBMCs or T cells enriched from blood (not recorded which). This sequence was found in a woman aged 40 to 50 with acute COVID-19.

The CDR3 nucleotides are TGCGCCAGCAGCCAAGGGTGGCGGGAGCGGGGCACAGATACGCAGTATTTT. Its protein is CASSQGWRERGTDTQYF. The rearrangement joins TRBV4-3 to TRBJ2-3; 7 bases match TRBD2. V shed 1 base and J 1 base; nucleotides not matched to a gene: 8. This CDR3 spans 17 amino acids. Per the germline V gene, CDR1 is LGHNA and CDR2 is YSLEER.